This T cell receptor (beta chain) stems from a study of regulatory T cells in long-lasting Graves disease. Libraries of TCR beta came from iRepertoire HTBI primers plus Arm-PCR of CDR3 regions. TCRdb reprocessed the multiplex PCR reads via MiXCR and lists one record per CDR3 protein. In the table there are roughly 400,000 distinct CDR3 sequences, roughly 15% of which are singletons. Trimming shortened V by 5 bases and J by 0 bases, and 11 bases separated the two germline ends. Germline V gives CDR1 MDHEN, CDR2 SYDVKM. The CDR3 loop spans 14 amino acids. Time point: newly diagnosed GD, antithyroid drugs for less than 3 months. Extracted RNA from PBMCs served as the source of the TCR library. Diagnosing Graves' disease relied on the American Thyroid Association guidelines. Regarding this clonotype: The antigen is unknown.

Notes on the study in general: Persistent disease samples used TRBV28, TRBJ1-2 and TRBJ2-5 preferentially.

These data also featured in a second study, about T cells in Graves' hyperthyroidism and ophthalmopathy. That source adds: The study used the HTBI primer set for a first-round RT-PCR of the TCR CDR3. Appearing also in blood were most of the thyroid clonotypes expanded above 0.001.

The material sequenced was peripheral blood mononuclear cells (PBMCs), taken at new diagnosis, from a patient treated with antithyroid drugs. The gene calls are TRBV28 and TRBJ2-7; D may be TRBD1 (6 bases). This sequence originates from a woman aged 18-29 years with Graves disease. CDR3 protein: CASSKTGSSYEQYF. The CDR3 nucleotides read TGTGCCAGCAGTAAAACAGGGAGCTCCTACGAGCAGTACTTC.